This TCR beta chain was recovered during a study of blood T cell repertoires in COVID-19. TCRdb's table, derived via immunoSEQ multiplex PCR, lists solely in-frame clones and lacks some. The sample has 90,000 to 150,000 clones; approximately 83% are singletons. The ends were cut back, 7 bases at V and 17 bases at J, with 21 bases in the middle. Germline V gene sequence: CDR1 SEHNR, CDR2 FQNEAQ (reference sequence). There are 13 residues in the CDR3. This rearrangement joins TRBV7-9 to TRBJ1-6, with a tentative D call TRBD1 (5 bases). The sample was peripheral blood. This receptor was identified in a man aged 80 or over with acute or convalescent COVID-19. CDR3 amino acids: CASTLLPREGFHF. The CDR3, as DNA: TGTGCCAGCACCCTCCTCCCCAGGGAGGGGTTCCACTTT.